The rows below give T cell receptor beta chains drawn from one sample of a study of sequential checkpoint blockade in melanoma. TCRdb's table, derived via immunoSEQ multiplex PCR, lists solely in-frame clones and lacks some. This sample has 7,500 to 8,500 clones, with around 60% found just once. The specimen was CD8+ T cells sorted from blood (inferred from file names), collected from a patient given nivolumab and ipilimumab in sequence. All receptors derive from a human patient with melanoma. Some clones in this sample may be carry-over from other donors' samples. Both conserved end residues are part of each CDR3. The D gene is left open where the match is weak. Size is omitted from some rows. Given values are once, few, many or a class for expanded clones.

j_call: TRBJ1-2
d_call: NA
v_call: TRBV25-1
clone_size: NA
cdr3_nt: TGTGCCAGCATTGGACAGCCTAACTATGGCTACACCTTC
cdr3_aa: CASIGQPNYGYTF

j_call: TRBJ1-5
d_call: NA
v_call: TRBV27
clone_size: medium-sized
cdr3_nt: TGTGCCAGCAGTCTCGGTGCCTACAATCAGCCCCAGCATTTT
cdr3_aa: CASSLGAYNQPQHF

j_call: TRBJ1-4
d_call: NA
v_call: TRBV4-2
clone_size: NA
cdr3_nt: TGTGCCAGCAGCTTAAGGGGGAACGGGGTGGGCTACGAAAAACTGTTTTTT
cdr3_aa: CASSLRGNGVGYEKLFF

j_call: TRBJ2-7
d_call: TRBD1
v_call: TRBV5-1
clone_size: NA
cdr3_nt: TGCGCCAGCAGCTGGGGACAGGGGGCGTACGAGCAGTACTTC
cdr3_aa: CASSWGQGAYEQYF

j_call: TRBJ1-1
d_call: NA
v_call: TRBV7-8
clone_size: NA
cdr3_nt: TGTGCCAGCAGCTTAGCGCCAGGGTACCGTACTGAAGCTTTCTTT
cdr3_aa: CASSLAPGYRTEAFF

j_call: TRBJ1-2
d_call: TRBD1
v_call: TRBV7-9
clone_size: NA
cdr3_nt: TGTGCCAGCAGCTTCGGGACAGGGAAAGGCTACACCTTC
cdr3_aa: CASSFGTGKGYTF

j_call: TRBJ2-7
d_call: TRBD2
v_call: TRBV9
clone_size: NA
cdr3_nt: TGTGCCAGCAGCACCGGGGGGGGTCAAATCGAGCAGTACTTC
cdr3_aa: CASSTGGGQIEQYF

j_call: TRBJ2-7
d_call: TRBD1
v_call: TRBV7-7
clone_size: few
cdr3_nt: TGTGCCAGCAGCTATAGACAGGGGGCTTCCTACGAGCAGTACTTC
cdr3_aa: CASSYRQGASYEQYF

j_call: TRBJ1-5
d_call: TRBD1
v_call: TRBV27
clone_size: NA
cdr3_nt: TGTGCCAGCAGTGGGACAGGGGGACGTCAGCCCCAGCATTTT
cdr3_aa: CASSGTGGRQPQHF

j_call: TRBJ1-5
d_call: NA
v_call: TRBV7-8
clone_size: NA
cdr3_nt: TGTGCCAGCAGCCGACAGGCGTTCAATCAGCCCCAGCATTTT
cdr3_aa: CASSRQAFNQPQHF

j_call: TRBJ1-6
d_call: NA
v_call: TRBV5-5
clone_size: few
cdr3_nt: TGTGCCAGCAGCTTCCTCTGGACAGATAATTCACCCCTCCACTTT
cdr3_aa: CASSFLWTDNSPLHF

j_call: TRBJ1-3
d_call: TRBD1
v_call: TRBV9
clone_size: NA
cdr3_nt: TGTGCCAGCAGCGTAGTTGGGACAGGGGCTGGAAACACCATATATTTT
cdr3_aa: CASSVVGTGAGNTIYF

j_call: TRBJ1-1
d_call: TRBD1
v_call: TRBV9
clone_size: NA
cdr3_nt: TGTGCCAGCAGCGTACTAGGGACAGGGGGCGAAGCTTTCTTT
cdr3_aa: CASSVLGTGGEAFF

j_call: TRBJ1-2
d_call: TRBD1
v_call: TRBV7-9
clone_size: medium-sized
cdr3_nt: TGTGCCAGCAGCTACGGACAGGGAGGGAACTATGGCTACACCTTC
cdr3_aa: CASSYGQGGNYGYTF

j_call: TRBJ1-2
d_call: TRBD1
v_call: TRBV19
clone_size: NA
cdr3_nt: TGTGCCAGTAGTCTCCACAGGGGGCGAGTTAACTATGGCTACACCTTC
cdr3_aa: CASSLHRGRVNYGYTF

j_call: TRBJ2-7
d_call: NA
v_call: TRBV5-5
clone_size: NA
cdr3_nt: TGTGCCAGCACCTTGAGGGGCGCCGCGTTATACGAGCAGTACTTC
cdr3_aa: CASTLRGAALYEQYF

j_call: TRBJ2-7
d_call: TRBD1
v_call: TRBV18
clone_size: NA
cdr3_nt: TGTGCCAGCTCATTCCGGGACAGCGACTACGAGCAGTACTTC
cdr3_aa: CASSFRDSDYEQYF

j_call: TRBJ2-7
d_call: TRBD1
v_call: TRBV4-3
clone_size: few
cdr3_nt: TGCGCCAGCAGCGCCGGGACAGGGCCCTACGAGCAGTACTTC
cdr3_aa: CASSAGTGPYEQYF

j_call: TRBJ1-2
d_call: TRBD1
v_call: TRBV4-1
clone_size: NA
cdr3_nt: TGCGCCAGCAGCCTCACGGACAGGGAGGGCTATGGCTACACCTTC
cdr3_aa: CASSLTDREGYGYTF

j_call: TRBJ2-7
d_call: TRBD2
v_call: TRBV2
clone_size: NA
cdr3_nt: TGTGCCAGCAGTGAAGCTAGCGGGGCGAGCTTCTACGAGCAGTACTTC
cdr3_aa: CASSEASGASFYEQYF

j_call: TRBJ1-2
d_call: TRBD1
v_call: TRBV7-9
clone_size: medium-sized
cdr3_nt: TGTGCCAGCAGCCCTCCTTCAGGGGGGTACACCTTC
cdr3_aa: CASSPPSGGYTF

j_call: TRBJ2-7
d_call: NA
v_call: TRBV15
clone_size: few
cdr3_nt: TGTGCCACCAGCCGAGCCCCAGACTACGAGCAGTACTTC
cdr3_aa: CATSRAPDYEQYF

j_call: TRBJ2-7
d_call: TRBD2
v_call: TRBV7-8
clone_size: once
cdr3_nt: TGTGCCAGCGGCGATGCGGGGGGGAGCTCCTACGAGCAGTACTTC
cdr3_aa: CASGDAGGSSYEQYF

j_call: TRBJ1-6
d_call: NA
v_call: TRBV11-3
clone_size: once
cdr3_nt: TGTGCCAGCAGCTTAAATACGAGGGGGAATTCACCCCTCCACTTT
cdr3_aa: CASSLNTRGNSPLHF

j_call: TRBJ1-2
d_call: NA
v_call: TRBV5-1
clone_size: NA
cdr3_nt: TGCGCCAGCAGTGTGGGCGCTAACTATGGCTACACCTTC
cdr3_aa: CASSVGANYGYTF

j_call: TRBJ1-3
d_call: TRBD1
v_call: TRBV11-2
clone_size: once
cdr3_nt: TGTGCCAGCAGCTTAACAGGCAGGGGGGGAAACACCATATATTTT
cdr3_aa: CASSLTGRGGNTIYF

j_call: TRBJ1-3
d_call: NA
v_call: TRBV14
clone_size: NA
cdr3_nt: TGTGCCAGCAGCCAAATCTTTTACAGGGAGGGAGGTGGAAACACCATATATTTT
cdr3_aa: CASSQIFYREGGGNTIYF

j_call: TRBJ2-7
d_call: TRBD1
v_call: TRBV27
clone_size: once
cdr3_nt: TGTGCCAGCAGTCCCCCCTCCGGGACAGCATACTACGAGCAGTACTTC
cdr3_aa: CASSPPSGTAYYEQYF